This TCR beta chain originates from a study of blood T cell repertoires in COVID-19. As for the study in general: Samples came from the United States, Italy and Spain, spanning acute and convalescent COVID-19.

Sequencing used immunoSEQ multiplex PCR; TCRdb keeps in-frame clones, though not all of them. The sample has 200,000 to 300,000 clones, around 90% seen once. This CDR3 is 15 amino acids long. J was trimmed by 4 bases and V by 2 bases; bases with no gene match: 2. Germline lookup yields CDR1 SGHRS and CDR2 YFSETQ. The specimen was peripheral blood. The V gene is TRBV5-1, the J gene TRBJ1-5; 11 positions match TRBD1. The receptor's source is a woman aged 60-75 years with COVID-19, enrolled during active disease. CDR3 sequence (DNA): TGCGCCAGCAGCTTCGGGACAGGGGGGAATCAGCCCCAGCATTTT. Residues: CASSFGTGGNQPQHF.